The next 30 T cell receptor beta chains were all read from a single sample in a study of response to subunit inactivated influenza vaccine. TCRdb re-analysed the RT-PCR reads in MiXCR, keeping a single row per CDR3 protein. The table lists approximately 500,000 distinct CDR3 sequences, approximately 12% of them singletons, with roughly 13% in the top ten. The source material was PBMCs from blood, sampled more than 35 days after vaccination. Every receptor here comes from a middle-aged man who received an inactivated influenza vaccine.

The chain combines TRBV3-1 with TRBJ2-1; TRBD1 aligns across 9 bases. The germline gives CDR1 LGHDT, CDR2 YNNKEL (reference sequence). The trim removed 0 bases at V and 2 bases at J, leaving 5 bases unmatched. The CDR3 totals 17 residues. The CDR3 is CASSQDLGDRAYNEQFF. CDR3 DNA: TGTGCCAGCAGCCAAGATCTGGGGGACAGGGCCTACAATGAGCAGTTCTTC.

This clonotype was recorded at least ten times. This chain joins TRBV20-1 and TRBJ2-3; 8 bases are shared with TRBD2. V shed 3 bases and J 3 bases; nucleotides not matched to a gene: 2. The CDR3 spans 13 residues. Germline assignment: CDR1 DFQATT and CDR2 SNEGSKA (reference sequence). CDR3 sequence (DNA): TGCAGTGCTAGTGCGGGAGGAACAGATACGCAGTATTTT. Its translation is CSASAGGTDTQYF.

This clonotype was seen only a few times. The chain couples TRBV7-6 to TRBJ2-7; TRBD1 matches at 10 bases. CDR3 length: 16 amino acids. Germline assignment: CDR1 SGHVS and CDR2 FNYEAQ. J lost 2 bases, V lost 4 bases, and 8 bases had no gene match. CDR3 DNA sequence: TGTGCCAGCAGCTCCTACCGGGACAGGGGCCCCTACGAGCAGTACTTC. It is translated as CASSSYRDRGPYEQYF.

Comment on this clonotype: At one boundary the junction diverges from the germline segment, which might be a read error. This chain uses TRBV5-6 with TRBJ2-1, with 7 nucleotides matching TRBD2. The germline gives CDR1 SGHDT, CDR2 YYEEEE. This CDR3 region has 15 residues. The CDR3 nucleotides read TGTTCCAGCAGCTTGTCGCGGACTAGAGACAATGAGCAGTTCTTC. The encoded protein is CSSSLSRTRDNEQFF.

This clonotype was seen more than once but under ten times. The chain employs TRBV15 and TRBJ2-1; D is ambiguous. Germline CDR1 reads LNHNV; CDR2 reads YYDKDF (reference sequence). There are 14 residues in the CDR3. The V end was cut by 6 bases, the J end by 2 bases, with 11 bases between. This chain's CDR3 is CATRVGKTYNEQFF. The CDR3 DNA reads TGTGCCACCAGGGTTGGGAAAACCTACAATGAGCAGTTCTTC. The complete variable domain, with remaining parts taken from reference TRBV15 and TRBJ2-1, reads DAMVIQNPRYQVTQFGKPVTLSCSQTLNHNVMYWYQQKSSQAPKLLFHYYDKDFNNEADTPDNFQSRRPNTSFCFLDIRSPGLGDTAMYLCATRVGKTYNEQFFGPGTRLTVL.

This chain links TRBV7-8 with TRBJ2-2; 8 bases line up with TRBD1. J lost 5 bases, V lost 5 bases, and 4 bases had no gene match. This CDR3 region has 14 residues. Germline V gene data show CDR1 as SGHVS and CDR2 as FQNEAQ. The CDR3 is CASSARTGTGELFF. The DNA for the CDR3 is TGTGCCAGCAGCGCGCGGACAGGGACCGGGGAGCTGTTTTTT.

The chain employs TRBV5-5 and TRBJ2-7; D perhaps matches TRBD2 (6 bases). Germline CDR1 SGHKS, CDR2 YYEKEE (reference sequence). V was cut by 3 bases and J by 2 bases, with 15 bases left in between. The CDR3 totals 15 residues. The CDR3, as DNA: TGTGCCAGCAGCTACCGGGACTGGATGCCCTACGAGCAGTACTTC. This translates into CASSYRDWMPYEQYF.

The chain is built from TRBV12-3 or TRBV12-4 and TRBJ2-1; tentatively, D is TRBD1 or TRBD2 (5 bases each). V was trimmed by 7 bases and J by 3 bases, leaving 10 bases between them. This CDR3 contains 13 residues. The CDR3 DNA reads as TGTGCCAGCAACCGGGACGGCTACAATGAGCAGTTCTTC. Amino acids: CASNRDGYNEQFF.

V usage is TRBV24-1 and J usage is TRBJ1-6, with 8 nucleotides matching TRBD1. Trimming took 9 bases from V and 6 from J; bases not matched to a gene: 3. Germline V lookup: CDR1 KGHDR, CDR2 SFDVKD. This CDR3 comprises 13 residues. The CDR3 nucleotides read TGTGCCACCCAGGGGGCCCGTAATTCACCCCTCCACTTT. It yields the protein CATQGARNSPLHF.

The J gene is TRBJ2-1, the V gene TRBV20-1; possible D gene TRBD2, 6 bases. The CDR3 extends over 15 amino acids. V dropped 3 bases and J dropped 0 bases, with 12 bases sitting between them. The germline CDR1 and CDR2 sequences are DFQATT and SNEGSKA (reference sequence). Written as DNA, the CDR3 is TGCAGTGCTAGCACCGGGACTTCCTCCTACAATGAGCAGTTCTTC. This translates into CSASTGTSSYNEQFF.

In this sample, this clonotype turned up a few times. This chain uses TRBV7-3 with TRBJ2-5; a possible D gene is TRBD1 (5 bases). Germline-derived CDR1 and CDR2 are SGHTA and FQGTGA. V was trimmed by 6 bases and J by 5 bases, leaving 22 bases between them. The CDR3 contains 16 residues. In DNA form, the CDR3 reads TGTGCCAGCAGTCGATATCACGCCGGTGCAGGGGAGACCCAGTACTTC. This translates into CASSRYHAGAGETQYF.

The chain has TRBV12-3 or TRBV12-4 and TRBJ2-4, with D possibly being TRBD1 (6 bases). Deletions cut 3 bases from V and 2 bases from J, with 20 bases between. The CDR3 is 18 residues long. The CDR3 spells CASSLSFRAGASKNIQYF. The CDR3 nucleotides read TGTGCCAGCAGTTTGTCGTTTCGGGCAGGGGCGTCCAAAAACATTCAGTACTTC.

This clonotype was observed many times. This sequence joins TRBV7-2 and TRBJ1-2; D gene ambiguous. CDR1 is SGHTA, CDR2 FQGNSA, per germline. The CDR3 is 15 amino acids. Trimming stripped 9 bases from V and 1 base from J, with 18 bases between. CDR3 in amino acids: CASVRGQRFNYGYTF. CDR3 coding DNA: TGTGCCAGTGTCAGAGGGCAGCGCTTTAACTATGGCTACACCTTC.

This clonotype was seen many times. The gene calls are TRBV20-1 and TRBJ2-1; 12 bases line up with TRBD2. Germline CDR1 is DFQATT and CDR2 is SNEGSKA (reference sequence). J lost 5 bases, V lost 3 bases, and 14 bases had no gene match. The CDR3 length is 18 residues. CDR3 residues: CSASYDPSGRVKDNEQFF. The CDR3 DNA is TGCAGTGCTAGTTATGATCCTAGCGGGAGGGTTAAGGACAATGAGCAGTTCTTC.

This clonotype was seen only a few times. The genes are TRBV13 and TRBJ2-7; 11 nucleotides line up with TRBD2. The V gene's germline CDR1 is PRHDT and CDR2 FYEKMQ (reference sequence). V lost 0 bases, J lost 2 bases, and 9 bases stayed unmatched. The CDR3 extends over 18 amino acids. The CDR3 here is CASSLGYGTSGEPYEQYF. The DNA of the CDR3 is TGTGCCAGCAGCTTAGGGTATGGGACTAGCGGTGAACCCTACGAGCAGTACTTC.

This clonotype came up many times. The chain carries TRBV20-1 and TRBJ1-2, with 10 nucleotides matching TRBD1. Germline V lookup: CDR1 DFQATT, CDR2 SNEGSKA (reference sequence). The junction had 8 bases not matched to a gene; V was cut back by 5 bases and J by 14 bases. CDR3 length equals 11 residues. CDR3: CSAPKTGGETF. The CDR3 DNA follows: TGCAGTGCTCCCAAGACAGGGGGCGAGACCTTC.

The chain has TRBV29-1 and TRBJ1-1, with unresolved D. CDR3 size: 13 residues. V was trimmed by 7 bases and J by 0 bases, leaving 12 bases between them. Germline V gives CDR1 SQVTM, CDR2 ANQGSEA. CDR3 amino acids: CSARRGLNTEAFF. CDR3 DNA: TGCAGCGCAAGGAGAGGATTGAACACTGAAGCTTTCTTT.

This clonotype has a handful of counts. The genes are TRBV7-2 and TRBJ1-1; D perhaps matches TRBD1 (5 bases). The CDR3 sequence is 14 residues long. V was trimmed by 1 base and J by 1 base, leaving 7 bases between them. Germline V lookup: CDR1 SGHTA, CDR2 FQGNSA. As DNA, the CDR3 is TGTGCCAGCAGCTTAGGCAGGGAGAACACTGAAGCTTTCTTT. Translated: CASSLGRENTEAFF.

J is TRBJ1-6 and V is TRBV12-3 or TRBV12-4; no definite D call. This CDR3 spans 13 amino acids. Trimming removed 5 bases at V and 13 bases at J, with 15 bases between. The CDR3 coding sequence is TGTGCCAGCAGTCCTGGACTGTTCGGGCCCCTCCACTTT. Translating it yields CASSPGLFGPLHF.

The chain uses TRBV10-3 and TRBJ1-2; D not resolved. V was pared by 6 bases and J by 3 bases, with 11 bases between. Germline-derived CDR1 and CDR2 are ENHRY and SYGVKD. The CDR3 length is 13 residues. The CDR3 nucleotides read TGTGCCATCAGGGAACCTTTAGACTATGGCTACACCTTC. It specifies CAIREPLDYGYTF.

The chain links TRBV6-1 to TRBJ1-5; D gene ambiguous. Germline CDR1 reads MNHNS; CDR2 reads SASEGT. The CDR3 consists of 14 residues. Deletions cut 1 base from V and 8 bases from J, with 12 bases between. CDR3: CASSEVGVLKPQHF. The DNA of the CDR3 is TGTGCCAGCAGTGAAGTTGGAGTCCTCAAGCCCCAGCATTTT.

This clonotype was found many times. The chain employs TRBV12-3 or TRBV12-4 and TRBJ2-2, with 9 bases lining up with TRBD1. The CDR3 is 17 residues long. J gave up 7 bases and V 7 bases, and 16 bases lay outside the gene matches. CDR3 amino acids: CASTLHSWDRVVGELFF. Written as DNA, the CDR3 is TGTGCCAGCACCCTCCACTCCTGGGACAGGGTGGTCGGGGAGCTGTTTTTT.

The rearrangement links TRBV29-1 to TRBJ2-3, with TRBD2 matching 12 bases. The CDR3 extends over 14 amino acids. V lost 6 bases and J lost 7; bases outside the gene matches: 8. The germline V gene encodes CDR1 SQVTM and CDR2 ANQGSEA. CDR3 sequence (DNA): TGCAGCGTGCCACTAGCGGGGGGCATGAATACGCAGTATTTT. Translated: CSVPLAGGMNTQYF.

This clonotype appeared many times. This chain uses TRBV19 with TRBJ2-3; weak D call: TRBD2 (5 bases). Germline CDR1 reads LNHDA; CDR2 reads SQIVND (reference sequence). The CDR3 is made up of 13 amino acids. The ends were cut back, 4 bases at V and 3 bases at J, with 8 bases in the middle. CDR3 in DNA: TGTGCCAGTAGTAAAGCGGATACAGATACGCAGTATTTT. Its translation: CASSKADTDTQYF.

This clonotype occurred a few times. This sequence joins TRBV29-1 and TRBJ1-1, with 10 bases lining up with TRBD1. Trimming at V came to 4 bases and at J to 7 bases, leaving 9 bases not matched to a gene. Germline CDR1 and CDR2: SQVTM and ANQGSEA. The CDR3 runs to 14 residues. In DNA form, the CDR3 reads TGCAGCGTTGCTCCGAGGGACAGGGGACTTGAAGCTTTCTTT. It specifies CSVAPRDRGLEAFF.

This chain joins TRBV20-1 and TRBJ1-6; D unclear. CDR3 length equals 13 residues. The V end was cut by 2 bases, the J end by 6 bases, with 8 bases between. Germline-derived CDR1 and CDR2 are DFQATT and SNEGSKA (reference sequence). CDR3 in amino acids: CSARQNFNSPLHF. In DNA form, the CDR3 reads TGCAGTGCTAGACAGAACTTTAATTCACCCCTCCACTTT.

Worth noting for this clonotype: This may be a read error: a much more frequent sequence differs by one nucleotide. The chain uses TRBV4-1 and TRBJ1-2; D gene uncertain. This CDR3 region has 12 residues. The germline CDR1 and CDR2 sequences are MGHRA and YSYEKL. The CDR3 reads CASRNLNYVYTF. The CDR3 DNA reads TGCGCCAGCAGAAACCTCAACTATGTCTACACCTTC.

This clonotype has a handful of counts. The rearrangement links TRBV29-1 to TRBJ2-1, with 9 positions matching TRBD2. Trimming at V came to 6 bases and at J to 9 bases, leaving 12 bases not matched to a gene. Germline CDR1 reads SQVTM; CDR2 reads ANQGSEA. The CDR3 contains 14 residues. The CDR3 coding sequence is TGCAGCGTGGGGATAGCGGGAGTGCACAGTGAGCAGTTCTTC. Its translation is CSVGIAGVHSEQFF.

The sample holds a few counts of this clonotype. V and J are TRBV7-2 and TRBJ2-7; D is unclear. The V gene's germline CDR1 is SGHTA and CDR2 FQGNSA. The CDR3 runs 14 residues. Trimming shortened V by 1 base and J by 6 bases, and 13 bases separated the two germline ends. The CDR3, as DNA: TGTGCCAGCAGCTTAGAGTGGGGTGTAGGCGAGCAGTACTTC. Translating gives CASSLEWGVGEQYF.

The V gene is TRBV11-2, the J gene TRBJ2-5; 13 bases line up with TRBD2. From germline, CDR1 is SGHAT and CDR2 FQNNGV. The J segment lost 3 bases and the V segment lost 11 bases, leaving 21 bases of the junction unmatched. The CDR3 contains 19 residues. The CDR3 loop is CASGRRGLAGRRLEETQYF. CDR3 nucleotides: TGTGCCTCTGGGCGGAGGGGACTAGCGGGAAGAAGGCTGGAAGAGACCCAGTACTTC.